This T cell receptor beta chain was retrieved from a study of cytomegalovirus exposure and HLA in healthy donors. The overall study: An earlier analysis identified fewer than 130 million unique TCR beta sequences in some 180 million T cells. The study's findings and limits: Roughly even sequencing depth across donors was the assumption behind the presence/absence analyses. The study put 150 to 200 TCR beta chains on its list as cytomegalovirus-associated. TRBV6-2, TRBV6-3 and some other V segments were excluded as indistinguishable.

13 Jbeta primers and 60 Vbeta primers were used for the PCR. TCRdb keeps only in-frame clones here, not all; method: immunoSEQ multiplex PCR. The sample carries 98,000 or so clones, roughly three quarters recorded once. Germline trimming cut 7 bases from V and 3 bases from J; bases unmatched to any gene: 7. CDR1 is SEHNR and CDR2 is FQNEAQ in the germline V gene (reference sequence). This CDR3 contains 14 residues. Worth noting for this clone: Its antigen is still unknown.

The receptor comes from a woman in her 40s in good health and CMV-seronegative. The chain combines TRBV7-9 with TRBJ1-2, with TRBD1 identical over 8 bases. Sequenced sample: PBMCs. CDR3 protein: CASNPQGAHYGYTF. CDR3 coding DNA: TGTGCCAGCAACCCTCAGGGGGCCCACTATGGCTACACCTTC.